The 22 T cell receptor beta chains reported below all come from one sample, sequenced in a study of blood T cell repertoires in COVID-19 (dated by TCRdb to 2018 to 2021). Libraries were prepared through the immunoSEQ multiplex PCR assay. TCRdb took over this immuneACCESS table, retaining in-frame rearrangements with V and J assigned. Such tables are incomplete; in checked studies, under half of the missing clones stem from an unresolved V gene, and the remainder is unexplained. The sample table contains approximately 300,000 clones; only one count was recorded for around 87% of them. In total, the top ten clones hold about 5.2% of the sample. The sample was PBMCs or T cells enriched from blood (not recorded which). The receptors shown here come from a woman in her thirties who had recovered from COVID-19.

The CDR3: CASRSLTGVTGELFF. The CDR3 nucleotides read TGTGCCAGCAGATCCCTGACAGGGGTCACCGGGGAGCTGTTTTTT. The chain links TRBV6-5 to TRBJ2-2, with 8 bases identical to TRBD1. Unmatched junction bases numbered 7, after V lost 6 bases and J lost 4 bases. The CDR3 is made up of 15 amino acids. Germline V CDR1 and CDR2: MNHEY, SVGAGI.

The V gene is TRBV2, the J gene TRBJ2-7; a weak D match, TRBD2 (5 bases). With 10 bases removed from V and 0 bases from J, the gap between germline ends came to 19 bases. Germline-derived CDR1 and CDR2 are SNHLY and FYNNEI. This CDR3 region has 15 residues. CDR3 sequence (DNA): TGTGCCACCAGGAGGAATAGGCCCAGCTCCTACGAGCAGTACTTC. Residues: CATRRNRPSSYEQYF.

J is TRBJ1-2 and V is TRBV6-4; 7 bases align to TRBD1. V lost 5 bases and J lost 4; bases outside the gene matches: 13. This CDR3 comprises 16 residues. The V gene's germline CDR1 is MRHNA and CDR2 SNTAGT. Written as DNA, the CDR3 is TGTGCCAGCAGTCCACAGTCACAGGGGAACCCCTATGGCTACACCTTC. It specifies CASSPQSQGNPYGYTF.

J is TRBJ1-6 and V is TRBV4-1; D may be TRBD1 (6 bases). The V gene lost 0 bases and the J gene lost 12 bases, with 24 bases spanning the gap. The CDR3 sequence is 18 residues long. Germline V CDR1 and CDR2: MGHRA, YSYEKL. This CDR3 is CASSQDPSVQGLIRPLHF. For the CDR3, the DNA is TGCGCCAGCAGCCAAGACCCCTCTGTACAGGGTTTGATCCGACCCCTCCACTTT.

This chain connects TRBV4-2 to TRBJ1-5; 8 nucleotides line up with TRBD1. The V segment lost 6 bases and the J segment 6 bases; nucleotides outside the gene matches: 10. CDR3 size: 15 residues. CDR1 LGHNA and CDR2 YNFKEQ come from the germline V gene. The CDR3 coding sequence is TGTGCCAGCAGTACACTTACAGGGGGACGTCAGCCCCAGCATTTT. Its translation: CASSTLTGGRQPQHF.

This chain connects TRBV4-3 to TRBJ1-3, with D unresolved. V dropped 1 base and J dropped 4 bases, with 11 bases sitting between them. The CDR3 is 15 residues long. The germline V gene encodes CDR1 LGHNA and CDR2 YSLEER. In DNA, the CDR3 is TGCGCCAGCAGCCAAGGGGTTGACACCGGAAACACCATATATTTT. Translated, it gives CASSQGVDTGNTIYF.

This chain uses TRBV15 with TRBJ1-2, with 9 bases identical to TRBD1. The CDR3 has 13 amino acids. V shed 4 bases and J 7 bases; nucleotides not matched to a gene: 4. Germline assignment: CDR1 LNHNV and CDR2 YYDKDF (reference sequence). CDR3: CATSTRDRAGYTF. The DNA for the CDR3 is TGTGCCACCAGCACCCGGGACAGGGCTGGCTACACCTTC.

This sequence joins TRBV7-9 and TRBJ1-2; 7 positions agree with TRBD1. Germline V CDR1 and CDR2: SEHNR, FQNEAQ (reference sequence). The CDR3 runs to 13 residues. V gave up 5 bases and J gave up 4 bases; unmatched junction bases: 4. This CDR3 reads CASSQRTGYGYTF. Here the CDR3 DNA reads TGTGCCAGCAGCCAGAGGACAGGCTATGGCTACACCTTC.

V and J are TRBV5-4 and TRBJ2-6, with 7 bases identical to TRBD1. This CDR3 is built from 18 residues. Trimming took 4 bases from V and 0 from J; bases not matched to a gene: 10. Germline CDR1 is SGHNT and CDR2 is YYREEE (reference sequence). CDR3 protein: CASSKGGWSLSGANVLTF. CDR3 in DNA: TGTGCCAGCAGCAAAGGGGGCTGGTCTCTCTCTGGGGCCAACGTCCTGACTTTC.

This clone was counted once. The chain recombines TRBV5-1 with TRBJ1-1, with D perhaps TRBD1 (6 bases). Trimming took off 0 bases at V and 5 bases at J, with 20 bases between the two ends. Germline CDR1 is SGHRS and CDR2 is YFSETQ. The CDR3 totals 17 residues. The CDR3 reads CASSLAGGASLGTEAFF. The CDR3, as DNA: TGCGCCAGCAGCTTGGCGGGGGGCGCAAGTTTAGGGACTGAAGCTTTCTTT.

The chain recombines TRBV6-2 or TRBV6-3 with TRBJ1-2; D remains unclear. CDR3 length: 17 residues. Trimming shortened V by 6 bases and J by 2 bases, and 22 bases separated the two germline ends. The germline CDR1 and CDR2 sequences are MNHEY and SVGEGT. The chain's CDR3 is CASSPRSSSAANYGYTF. The CDR3 coding sequence is TGTGCCAGCAGCCCCCGGTCTTCATCCGCGGCCAACTATGGCTACACCTTC.

The V gene is TRBV7-9, the J gene TRBJ2-3, with D perhaps matching TRBD2 (6 bases). This CDR3 comprises 13 residues. Trimming cost V 11 bases and J 5 bases, with 17 bases left between them. Germline V gene lookup returns CDR1 SEHNR and CDR2 FQNEAQ (reference sequence). The chain's CDR3 is CAGGTGGGDTQYF. The DNA for the CDR3 is TGTGCCGGAGGGACTGGGGGAGGAGATACGCAGTATTTT.

The CDR3 sequence: CASSRRQGITEAFF. The CDR3 DNA is TGTGCCAGCAGCCGCCGACAGGGGATCACTGAAGCTTTCTTT. V gene TRBV7-9 combines with J gene TRBJ1-1; 8 bases line up with TRBD1. Germline-derived CDR1 and CDR2 are SEHNR and FQNEAQ (reference sequence). CDR3 size: 14 residues. Losses at the gene ends were 5 bases for V and 4 bases for J; bases not matched to a gene: 6.

The chain employs TRBV28 and TRBJ1-2, with D unclear. Germline values: CDR1 MDHEN, CDR2 SYDVKM. The length of the CDR3 is 14 residues. The germline V and J ends were trimmed by 5 bases and 1 base, with 11 bases remaining between them. The CDR3 sequence: CASSTTSGNYGYTF. The CDR3 DNA follows: TGTGCCAGCAGTACCACCTCGGGTAACTATGGCTACACCTTC.

The chain recombines TRBV7-8 with TRBJ1-4; TRBD1 is a possible D gene (6 bases). This CDR3 is 16 amino acids long. Germline CDR1 and CDR2: SGHVS and FQNEAQ. V lost 2 bases to trimming and J lost 8 bases, with 18 bases between them. The CDR3 coding sequence is TGTGCCAGCAGCTTATGGGGTGTTTTGGGACACGAAAAACTGTTTTTT. This gives the protein CASSLWGVLGHEKLFF.

The V call is TRBV6-2 or TRBV6-3, the J call TRBJ2-7, with D perhaps matching TRBD2 (5 bases). CDR1 is MNHEY, CDR2 SVGEGT, per germline. Trimming cost V 5 bases and J 7 bases, with 15 bases left between them. The CDR3 is 13 residues long. CDR3 bases: TGTGCCAGCAGTCGGACTGGGTTTAGGGAGCAGTACTTC. Protein sequence: CASSRTGFREQYF.

The CDR3 reads CASSLGGQYSNQPQHF. The CDR3 DNA sequence: TGTGCCAGCAGCTTAGGCGGACAGTATAGCAATCAGCCCCAGCATTTT. The chain carries TRBV7-6 and TRBJ1-5; D may be TRBD1 (6 bases). Germline V gives CDR1 SGHVS, CDR2 FNYEAQ. V shed 1 base and J shed 0 bases, with 10 bases lying between them. The CDR3 contains 16 residues. Supplemented by reference TRBV7-6 and TRBJ1-5, the full variable domain reads GAGVSQSPRYKVTKRGQDVALRCDPISGHVSLYWYRQALGQGPEFLTYFNYEAQQDKSGLPNDRFSAERPEGSISTLTIQRTEQRDSAMYRCASSLGGQYSNQPQHFGDGTRLSIL.

The chain has TRBV3-1 (or the pseudogene TRBV3-2) and TRBJ2-7; D may be TRBD1 (5 bases). V lost 6 bases and J 2 bases, leaving 17 bases between the germline ends. The CDR3 consists of 15 residues. The germline gives CDR1 LGHDT, CDR2 YNNKEL (reference sequence). CDR3 bases: TGTGCCAGCAGTCTCATAATGGGGCTAACCTACGAGCAGTACTTC. This encodes CASSLIMGLTYEQYF.

V gene TRBV7-9 combines with J gene TRBJ1-2; D gene uncertain. This CDR3 is 13 amino acids long. The V end was cut by 1 base, the J end by 1 base, with 4 bases between. Per germline, CDR1 SEHNR and CDR2 FQNEAQ (reference sequence). CDR3 residues: CASSLVSNYGYTF. CDR3 sequence (DNA): TGTGCCAGCAGCTTAGTGAGTAACTATGGCTACACCTTC.

The chain carries TRBV9 and TRBJ1-6; D call uncertain. Germline CDR1 and CDR2: SGDLS and YYNGEE. Trimming left V 0 bases short and J 4 bases short, with 8 bases between. The CDR3 is made up of 15 amino acids. CDR3 bases: TGTGCCAGCAGCGTAGGGTCAGCGTATAATTCACCCCTCCACTTT. The encoded protein is CASSVGSAYNSPLHF.

The chain has TRBV7-2 and TRBJ2-7; a weak D match, TRBD1 (5 bases). The CDR3 is made up of 16 amino acids. The V end was cut by 1 base, the J end by 0 bases, with 13 bases between. CDR1 is SGHTA, CDR2 FQGNSA, per germline. The CDR3, as DNA: TGTGCCAGCAGCTTAGGAGTCCAGGGATTCTCCTACGAGCAGTACTTC. Its translation: CASSLGVQGFSYEQYF. Full variable domain (outside the CDR3, taken from reference TRBV7-2 and TRBJ2-7): GAGVSQSPSNKVTEKGKDVELRCDPISGHTALYWYRQSLGQGLEFLIYFQGNSAPDKSGLPSDRFSAERTGGSVSTLTIQRTQQEDSAVYLCASSLGVQGFSYEQYFGPGTRLTVT.

The chain combines TRBV2 with TRBJ2-7, with D tentatively TRBD1 (6 bases). Per the germline V gene, CDR1 is SNHLY and CDR2 is FYNNEI. V shed 6 bases and J shed 2 bases, with 11 bases lying between them. The length of the CDR3 is 13 residues. CDR3: CASRGTGTYEQYF. As DNA, the CDR3 is TGTGCCAGCAGGGGTACAGGGACCTACGAGCAGTACTTC.